Presented here are 20 T cell receptor beta chains from one specimen sequenced in a study of response to subunit inactivated influenza vaccine. One entry per CDR3 protein, called by TCRdb with MiXCR from the RT-PCR reads. In the table there are approximately 310,000 distinct CDR3 sequences, 21% of which are singletons. The source was PBMCs from blood, collected about 20 months after vaccination. The receptors originated from a man aged 50-75 years who received an inactivated influenza vaccine.

The V gene is TRBV7-2, the J gene TRBJ2-5; weak D call: TRBD2 (6 bases). The germline V and J ends were trimmed by 8 bases and 2 bases, with 12 bases remaining between them. The germline V gene has CDR1 SGHTA and CDR2 FQGNSA. This CDR3 is 13 amino acids long. CDR3 coding DNA: TGTGCCAGCCGGAGGGGTGGTCAAGAGACCCAGTACTTC. Translation: CASRRGGQETQYF.

The gene calls are TRBV12-3 or TRBV12-4 and TRBJ2-7, with D maybe TRBD2 (5 bases). The CDR3 sequence is 13 residues long. With 8 bases removed from V and 7 bases from J, the gap between germline ends came to 18 bases. The CDR3 sequence: CASVVIEGGEQYF. The CDR3 coding sequence is TGTGCCAGCGTGGTTATAGAGGGCGGGGAGCAGTACTTC.

CDR3 in DNA: TGCAGTGCTAGAGAGGACAGGGTTTATGTTACCTTC. This translates into CSAREDRVYVTF. The chain has TRBV20-1 and TRBJ1-2; 8 nucleotides line up with TRBD1. Germline-derived CDR1 and CDR2 are DFQATT and SNEGSKA (reference sequence). The length of the CDR3 is 12 residues. Trimming took 0 bases from V and 14 from J; bases not matched to a gene: 8.

This clonotype turned up a few times. J is TRBJ1-2 and V is TRBV6-2 or TRBV6-3; 9 positions match TRBD1. This CDR3 is 14 amino acids long. CDR1 MNHEY and CDR2 SVGEGT come from the germline V gene. J was trimmed by 4 bases and V by 2 bases; bases with no gene match: 2. The CDR3 sequence is CASSYTGGFYGYTF. In nucleotides, the CDR3 is TGTGCCAGCAGTTACACAGGGGGCTTCTATGGCTACACCTTC.

Ten or more counts support this clonotype. The J gene is TRBJ1-2, the V gene TRBV5-6, with a possible D match to TRBD1 (5 bases). The V gene lost 2 bases and the J gene lost 4 bases, with 12 bases spanning the gap. The germline V gene encodes CDR1 SGHDT and CDR2 YYEEEE. The CDR3 runs to 14 residues. As DNA, the CDR3 is TGTGCCAGCAGCTTTGGCAGGGTTCTCTATGGCTACACCTTC. It translates to CASSFGRVLYGYTF.

The rearrangement links TRBV5-1 to TRBJ2-1, with a tentative D call TRBD1 (6 bases). Germline V lookup: CDR1 SGHRS, CDR2 YFSETQ. The CDR3 extends over 15 amino acids. Trimming stripped 3 bases from V and 4 bases from J, with 14 bases between. The DNA for the CDR3 is TGCGCCAGCAGCTCAGACAGGTCCCTTTACAATGAGCAGTTCTTC. Protein sequence: CASSSDRSLYNEQFF.

This clonotype was detected a few times. The rearrangement uses TRBV5-4 and TRBJ2-2; D remains unclear. Trimming removed 0 bases from V and 7 bases from J, with 10 bases in between. The germline CDR1 and CDR2 sequences are SGHNT and YYREEE (reference sequence). The CDR3 spans 14 residues. The CDR3 reads CASSLENKRGELFF. The CDR3 region has the DNA TGTGCCAGCAGCTTGGAGAATAAACGCGGGGAGCTGTTTTTT.

The chain carries TRBV5-1 and TRBJ1-6, with D possibly being TRBD1 (5 bases). Germline CDR1 is SGHRS and CDR2 is YFSETQ. V shed 4 bases and J shed 7 bases, with 18 bases lying between them. The CDR3 runs to 16 residues. CDR3 sequence (DNA): TGCGCCAGCAGCCCCGGGGCGGGCCAGACGAATTCACCCCTCCACTTT. The encoded protein is CASSPGAGQTNSPLHF.

This clonotype turned up a few times. The chain couples TRBV7-8 to TRBJ2-1, with D perhaps TRBD1 (8 bases). V was trimmed by 5 bases and J by 5 bases, leaving 19 bases between them. The CDR3 has 16 residues. From germline, CDR1 is SGHVS and CDR2 FQNEAQ. The CDR3 sequence is CASSPRRQGRDNEQFF. The CDR3 bases are TGTGCCAGCAGCCCGAGACGACAGGGGAGGGACAATGAGCAGTTCTTC.

This clonotype was detected only a few times. The V and J genes are TRBV10-3 and TRBJ2-1, with no clear D. The germline V and J ends were trimmed by 10 bases and 0 bases, with 10 bases remaining between them. The germline V gene encodes CDR1 ENHRY and CDR2 SYGVKD. The CDR3 extends over 13 amino acids. DNA of the CDR3: TGTGCCACCGGGCCGAGCTCCTACAATGAGCAGTTCTTC. Its protein product is CATGPSSYNEQFF.

This rearrangement joins TRBV6-1 to TRBJ1-2, with no clear D. Germline CDR1 reads MNHNS; CDR2 reads SASEGT. The CDR3 is made up of 15 amino acids. The V and J ends lost 0 bases and 4 bases respectively, with 12 bases between them. As DNA, the CDR3 is TGTGCCAGCAGTGAAGCACTGGGCAGACCCTATGGCTACACCTTC. Its protein product is CASSEALGRPYGYTF.

The chain combines TRBV5-1 with TRBJ2-7; the match to TRBD1 covers 8 bases. This CDR3 spans 15 amino acids. Germline V gives CDR1 SGHRS, CDR2 YFSETQ. With 5 bases clipped from V and 3 bases from J, the junction kept 10 bases outside the gene matches. The CDR3 bases are TGCGCCAGCAGTTTGACCGGGACAGGATACTACGAGCAGTACTTC. This gives the protein CASSLTGTGYYEQYF.

The rearrangement uses TRBV11-2 and TRBJ2-3; D gene unclear. The length of the CDR3 is 12 residues. Germline V lookup: CDR1 SGHAT, CDR2 FQNNGV. Trimming took off 0 bases at V and 5 bases at J, with 3 bases between the two ends. The DNA for the CDR3 is TGTGCCAGCAGCTTAGATCGAGATACGCAGTATTTT. Its translation is CASSLDRDTQYF.

The CDR3 DNA reads TGTGCCAGCAGCTTACAGGGTTTCGGCGAGCAGTACTTC. The encoded protein is CASSLQGFGEQYF. The gene calls are TRBV7-8 and TRBJ2-7, with D perhaps TRBD1 (5 bases). Trimming shortened V by 2 bases and J by 6 bases, and 11 bases separated the two germline ends. The CDR3 totals 13 residues. CDR1 and CDR2 from the germline V gene are SGHVS and FQNEAQ.

The V call is TRBV12-3 or TRBV12-4, the J call TRBJ2-5; no firm D call. The CDR3 consists of 13 residues. V gave up 3 bases and J gave up 5 bases, with 10 bases separating them. CDR3 sequence: CASSFREKETQYF. CDR3 DNA: TGTGCCAGCAGTTTTCGAGAAAAGGAGACCCAGTACTTC.

The rearrangement joins TRBV7-3 to TRBJ1-6, with D hard to call. Germline CDR1 and CDR2: SGHTA and FQGTGA. The CDR3 covers 16 residues. The V end lost 5 bases, the J end lost 4 bases, and 15 bases lay between the germline ends. Here the CDR3 DNA reads TGTGCCAGCAGCCTAAAGAGCCAGTATTATAATTCACCCCTCCACTTT. This translates into CASSLKSQYYNSPLHF.

This clonotype was picked up a small number of times. The chain uses TRBV9 and TRBJ1-5; D gene uncertain. V gave up 0 bases and J gave up 5 bases, with 6 bases separating them. The CDR3 loop spans 13 amino acids. Per germline, CDR1 SGDLS and CDR2 YYNGEE. The DNA of the CDR3 is TGTGCCAGCAGCGTAGACCCGGATCAGCCCCAGCATTTT. Its translation: CASSVDPDQPQHF.

Only a few counts were recorded for this clonotype. This chain uses TRBV20-1 with TRBJ1-1; no firm D call. V dropped 1 base and J dropped 0 bases, with 9 bases sitting between them. Germline CDR1 is DFQATT and CDR2 is SNEGSKA (reference sequence). This CDR3 has 14 amino acids. The CDR3: CSARARSLNTEAFF. Written as DNA, the CDR3 is TGCAGTGCTAGAGCGCGCAGCCTGAACACTGAAGCTTTCTTT.

This clonotype is a singleton in its sample. The chain couples TRBV10-3 to TRBJ1-2; D is perhaps TRBD1 (6 bases). The length of the CDR3 is 17 residues. CDR1 and CDR2 from the germline V gene are ENHRY and SYGVKD. Written as DNA, the CDR3 is TGTGAGGCGCGAGGGGGAAATAAGAAGGGGGAAAACTATGGCTACACCTTC. It is translated as CEARGGNKKGENYGYTF.

The chain uses TRBV27 and TRBJ2-3, with 8 nucleotides matching TRBD2. The CDR3 length is 17 residues. Germline V lookup: CDR1 MNHEY, CDR2 SMNVEV (reference sequence). J was trimmed by 8 bases and V by 2 bases; bases with no gene match: 15. CDR3 bases: TGTGCCAGCAGTTTAGGAGCACATGGACTAGCTCTCCGTACGCAGTATTTT. Translated, it gives CASSLGAHGLALRTQYF.